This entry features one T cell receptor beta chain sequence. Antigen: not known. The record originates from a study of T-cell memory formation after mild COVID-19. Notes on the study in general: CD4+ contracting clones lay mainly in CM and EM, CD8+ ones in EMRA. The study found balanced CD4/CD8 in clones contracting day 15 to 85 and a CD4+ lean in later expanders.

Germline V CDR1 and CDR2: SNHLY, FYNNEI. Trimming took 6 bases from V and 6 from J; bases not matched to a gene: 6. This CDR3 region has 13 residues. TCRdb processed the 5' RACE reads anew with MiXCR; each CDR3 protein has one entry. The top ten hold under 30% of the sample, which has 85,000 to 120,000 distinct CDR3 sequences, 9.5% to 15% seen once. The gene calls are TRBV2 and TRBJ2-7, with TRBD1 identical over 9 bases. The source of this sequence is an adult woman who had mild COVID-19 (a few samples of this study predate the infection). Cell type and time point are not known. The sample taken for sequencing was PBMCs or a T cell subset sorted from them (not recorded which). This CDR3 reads CASRGQGMREQYF. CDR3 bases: TGTGCCAGCAGGGGACAGGGTATGCGCGAGCAGTACTTC.